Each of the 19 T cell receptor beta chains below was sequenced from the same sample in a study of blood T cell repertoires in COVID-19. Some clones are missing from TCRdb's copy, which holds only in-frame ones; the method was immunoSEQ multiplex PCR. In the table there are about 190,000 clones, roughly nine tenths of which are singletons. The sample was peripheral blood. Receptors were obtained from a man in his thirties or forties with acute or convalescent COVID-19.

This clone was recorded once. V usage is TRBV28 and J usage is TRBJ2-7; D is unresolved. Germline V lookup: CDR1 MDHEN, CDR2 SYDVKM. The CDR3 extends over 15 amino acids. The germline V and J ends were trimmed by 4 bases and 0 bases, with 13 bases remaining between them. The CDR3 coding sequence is TGTGCCAGCAGTTCCGCCGGGTGGAACTCCTACGAGCAGTACTTC. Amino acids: CASSSAGWNSYEQYF.

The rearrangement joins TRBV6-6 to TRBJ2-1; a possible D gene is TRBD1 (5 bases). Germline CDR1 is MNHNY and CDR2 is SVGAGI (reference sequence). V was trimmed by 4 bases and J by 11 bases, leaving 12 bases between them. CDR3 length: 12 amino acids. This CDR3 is CASSSPRDKQFF. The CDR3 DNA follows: TGTGCCAGCAGTTCCCCCAGGGATAAGCAGTTCTTC.

CDR3 residues: CASSSGTGNEQFF. The CDR3 nucleotides read TGCGCCAGCAGCTCCGGGACAGGGAATGAGCAGTTCTTC. The gene calls are TRBV4-1 and TRBJ2-1, with TRBD1 matching 9 bases. V shed 5 bases and J 7 bases; nucleotides not matched to a gene: 3. Per germline, CDR1 MGHRA and CDR2 YSYEKL. This CDR3 has 13 amino acids.

The chain's CDR3 is CATQPSWAGGKNTGELFF. The DNA of the CDR3 is TGTGCCACTCAACCTAGCTGGGCGGGAGGGAAGAACACCGGGGAGCTGTTTTTT. This chain connects TRBV15 to TRBJ2-2; 9 nucleotides line up with TRBD2. The CDR3 covers 18 residues. V shed 9 bases and J 1 base; nucleotides not matched to a gene: 15. Germline V gene data show CDR1 as LNHNV and CDR2 as YYDKDF (reference sequence).

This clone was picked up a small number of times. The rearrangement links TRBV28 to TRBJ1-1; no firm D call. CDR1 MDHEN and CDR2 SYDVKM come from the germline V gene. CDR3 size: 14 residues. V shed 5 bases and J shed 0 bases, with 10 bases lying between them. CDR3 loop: CASSPQQLNTEAFF. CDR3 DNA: TGTGCCAGCAGTCCTCAACAGTTGAACACTGAAGCTTTCTTT.

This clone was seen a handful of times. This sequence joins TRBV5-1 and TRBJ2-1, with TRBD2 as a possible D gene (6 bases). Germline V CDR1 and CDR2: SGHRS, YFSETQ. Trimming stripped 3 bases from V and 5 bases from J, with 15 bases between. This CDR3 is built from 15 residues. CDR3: CASSSEGSRNNEQFF. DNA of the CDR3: TGCGCCAGCAGCTCGGAGGGGAGTCGGAACAATGAGCAGTTCTTC.

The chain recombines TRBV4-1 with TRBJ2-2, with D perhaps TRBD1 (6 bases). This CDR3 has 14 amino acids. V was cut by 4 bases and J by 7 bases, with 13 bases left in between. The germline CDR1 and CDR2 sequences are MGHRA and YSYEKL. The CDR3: CASSRQESSGELFF. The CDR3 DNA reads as TGCGCCAGCAGCCGACAGGAGTCAAGCGGGGAGCTGTTTTTT.

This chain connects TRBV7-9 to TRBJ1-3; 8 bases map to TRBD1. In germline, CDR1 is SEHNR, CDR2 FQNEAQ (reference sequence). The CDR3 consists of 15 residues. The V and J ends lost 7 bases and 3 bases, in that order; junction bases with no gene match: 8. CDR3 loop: CASTLDRVLGNTIYF. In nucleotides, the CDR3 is TGTGCCAGCACCTTGGACAGGGTTCTTGGAAACACCATATATTTT.

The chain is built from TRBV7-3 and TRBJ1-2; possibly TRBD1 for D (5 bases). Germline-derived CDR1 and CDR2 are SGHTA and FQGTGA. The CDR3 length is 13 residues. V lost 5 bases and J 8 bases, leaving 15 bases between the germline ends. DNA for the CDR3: TGTGCCAGCAGCAAGACGGGGGATGGCGGCTACACCTTC. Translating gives CASSKTGDGGYTF.

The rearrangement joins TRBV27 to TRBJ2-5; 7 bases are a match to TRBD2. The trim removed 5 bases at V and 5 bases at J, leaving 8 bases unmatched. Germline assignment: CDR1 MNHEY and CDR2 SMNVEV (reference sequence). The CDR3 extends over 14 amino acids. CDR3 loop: CASSAYGREETQYF. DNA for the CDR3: TGTGCCAGCAGTGCCTATGGGAGGGAGGAGACCCAGTACTTC.

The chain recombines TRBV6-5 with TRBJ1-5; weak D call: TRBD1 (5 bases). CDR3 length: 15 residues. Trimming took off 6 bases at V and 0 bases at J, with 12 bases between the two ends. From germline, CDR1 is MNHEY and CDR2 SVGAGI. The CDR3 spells CASRLDSYSNQPQHF. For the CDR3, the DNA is TGTGCCAGCAGACTCGACAGCTATAGCAATCAGCCCCAGCATTTT.

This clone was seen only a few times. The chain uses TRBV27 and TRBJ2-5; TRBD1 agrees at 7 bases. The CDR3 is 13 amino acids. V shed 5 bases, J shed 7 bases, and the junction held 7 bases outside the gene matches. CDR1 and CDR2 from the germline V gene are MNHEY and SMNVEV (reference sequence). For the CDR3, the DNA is TGTGCCAGCAGTCCCCGGGACAGTTTGACCCAGTACTTC. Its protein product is CASSPRDSLTQYF.

The CDR3 protein is CASSSGGASTEAFF. DNA for the CDR3: TGCGCCAGCAGCTCCGGCGGGGCATCCACTGAAGCTTTCTTT. This sequence joins TRBV5-1 and TRBJ1-1, with a tentative D call TRBD1 (5 bases). The V gene's germline CDR1 is SGHRS and CDR2 YFSETQ. V was shortened by 3 bases and J by 4 bases, with 13 bases between the two germline ends. This CDR3 contains 14 residues.

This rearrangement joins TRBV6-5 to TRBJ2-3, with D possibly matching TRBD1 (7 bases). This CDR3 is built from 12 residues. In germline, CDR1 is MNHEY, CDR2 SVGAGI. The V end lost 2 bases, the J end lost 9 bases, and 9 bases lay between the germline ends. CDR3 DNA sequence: TGTGCCAGCAGTTACGGAGGGGGCACGCAGTATTTT. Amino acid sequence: CASSYGGGTQYF.

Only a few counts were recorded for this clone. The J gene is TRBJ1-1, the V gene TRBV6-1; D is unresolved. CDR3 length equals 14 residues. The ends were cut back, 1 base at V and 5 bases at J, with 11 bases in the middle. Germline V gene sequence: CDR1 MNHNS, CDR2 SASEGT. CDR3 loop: CASSEGQTGTEAFF. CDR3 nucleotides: TGTGCCAGCAGTGAAGGGCAGACTGGGACTGAAGCTTTCTTT.

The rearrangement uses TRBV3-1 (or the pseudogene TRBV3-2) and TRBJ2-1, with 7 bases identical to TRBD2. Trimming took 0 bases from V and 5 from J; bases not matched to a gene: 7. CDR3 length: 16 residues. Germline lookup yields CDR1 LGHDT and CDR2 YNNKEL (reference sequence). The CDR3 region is CASSQDLREKHNEQFF. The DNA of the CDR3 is TGTGCCAGCAGCCAAGATTTGCGGGAGAAGCACAATGAGCAGTTCTTC.

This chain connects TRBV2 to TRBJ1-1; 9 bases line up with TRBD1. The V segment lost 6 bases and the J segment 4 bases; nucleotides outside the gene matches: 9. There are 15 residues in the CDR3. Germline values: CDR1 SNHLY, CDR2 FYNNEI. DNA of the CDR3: TGTGCCAGCAGGAGCCAACTGACAGGGGGCACTGAAGCTTTCTTT. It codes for CASRSQLTGGTEAFF.

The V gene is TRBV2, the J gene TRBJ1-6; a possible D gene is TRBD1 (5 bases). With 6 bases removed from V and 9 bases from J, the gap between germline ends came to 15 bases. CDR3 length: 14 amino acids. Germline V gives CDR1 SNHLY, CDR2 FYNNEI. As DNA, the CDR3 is TGTGCCAGCAGGCCTCCGGGACTTGGTTCACCCCTCCACTTT. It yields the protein CASRPPGLGSPLHF.

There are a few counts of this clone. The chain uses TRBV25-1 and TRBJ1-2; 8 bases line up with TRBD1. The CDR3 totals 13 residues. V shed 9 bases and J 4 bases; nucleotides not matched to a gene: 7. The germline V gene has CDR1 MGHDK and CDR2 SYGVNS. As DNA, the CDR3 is TGTGCCAGTTTGTCCGGGACAGGCTATGGCTACACCTTC. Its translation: CASLSGTGYGYTF.